A single sample gave rise to the 31 T cell receptor beta chains below, sequenced in a study of T cell responses to AZD1222 COVID-19 vaccine. Using immunoSEQ multiplex PCR, the repertoire was profiled, and TCRdb retains in-frame clones only, with some absent. Of 150,000 to 200,000 clones in the sample, 90% to 95% are singletons; the top ten hold roughly 3.9%. Sequenced material: peripheral blood, taken on day 0 of AZD1222 vaccination. All receptors derive from an adult in good health.

The chain links TRBV25-1 to TRBJ1-2, with TRBD1 as a possible D gene (5 bases). The CDR3 contains 12 residues. CDR1 and CDR2 from the germline V gene are MGHDK and SYGVNS. V dropped 10 bases and J dropped 8 bases, with 17 bases sitting between them. CDR3 bases: TGTGCCACTTTTTTCGCAGGGTACGGCTACACCTTC. This codes for CATFFAGYGYTF.

V and J are TRBV6-5 and TRBJ1-1, with 9 nucleotides matching TRBD1. This CDR3 spans 15 amino acids. From germline, CDR1 is MNHEY and CDR2 SVGAGI. Trimming at V came to 5 bases and at J to 9 bases, leaving 13 bases not matched to a gene. The CDR3 DNA reads as TGTGCCAGCAGTATGCAACCGGGACAGGGTGTGAAAGCTTTCTTT. Protein sequence: CASSMQPGQGVKAFF.

Regarding this clone: Other DNA sequences from this sample encode an identical CDR3 as well. The V and J genes are TRBV5-1 and TRBJ1-5; 7 bases fit TRBD1. The CDR3 covers 14 residues. V shed 4 bases and J 1 base; nucleotides not matched to a gene: 2. The germline gives CDR1 SGHRS, CDR2 YFSETQ. Here the CDR3 reads CASSPGQSNQPQHF. The CDR3 DNA is TGCGCCAGCAGCCCGGGACAGAGCAATCAGCCCCAGCATTTT.

This clone was counted once. The gene calls are TRBV10-1 and TRBJ2-7; no firm D call. This CDR3 spans 13 amino acids. Germline V lookup: CDR1 WNHNN, CDR2 SYGVQD (reference sequence). V was cut by 1 base and J by 3 bases, with 7 bases left in between. This CDR3 is CASSEYADYEQYF. The CDR3 region has the DNA TGCGCCAGCAGTGAGTATGCCGACTACGAGCAGTACTTC.

This clone was observed a few times. The chain uses TRBV6-6 and TRBJ2-3; no reliable D call. CDR1 is MNHNY, CDR2 SVGAGI, per germline (reference sequence). V was pared by 0 bases and J by 3 bases, with 7 bases between. CDR3 length: 14 amino acids. The CDR3 loop is CASSYSKGTDTQYF. CDR3 bases: TGTGCCAGCAGTTACTCGAAGGGAACAGATACGCAGTATTTT.

This chain links TRBV5-8 with TRBJ1-4; 8 bases line up with TRBD1. CDR1 and CDR2 (germline): SGHTS, YDEGEE. The V and J ends lost 4 bases and 2 bases, in that order; junction bases with no gene match: 7. CDR3 length: 16 residues. The CDR3 sequence is CASSTGQGRTNEKLFF. CDR3 coding DNA: TGTGCCAGCAGCACCGGACAGGGTCGGACTAATGAAAAACTGTTTTTT.

The chain recombines TRBV7-9 with TRBJ2-7, with unresolved D. V was cut by 5 bases and J by 2 bases, with 10 bases left in between. CDR3 length: 13 amino acids. Germline CDR1 SEHNR, CDR2 FQNEAQ (reference sequence). CDR3 DNA sequence: TGTGCCAGCAGCCGATCTGAGACCTACGAGCAGTACTTC. Protein: CASSRSETYEQYF.

The rearrangement links TRBV3-1 (or the pseudogene TRBV3-2) to TRBJ1-2; D gene ambiguous. CDR3 length: 14 amino acids. Trimming left V 0 bases short and J 4 bases short, with 9 bases between. Looked up from germline, CDR1 is LGHDT and CDR2 is YNNKEL (reference sequence). The CDR3 DNA follows: TGTGCCAGCAGCCAAGAGCCAGTCCTCTATGGCTACACCTTC. Amino acid sequence: CASSQEPVLYGYTF.

The chain is built from TRBV18 and TRBJ2-5, with D possibly being TRBD2 (5 bases). V dropped 3 bases and J dropped 2 bases, with 7 bases sitting between them. The germline V gene encodes CDR1 KGHSH and CDR2 LQKENI. The CDR3 spans 13 residues. Written as DNA, the CDR3 is TGTGCCAGCTCACCGAGGACTCAAGAGACCCAGTACTTC. Translation gives CASSPRTQETQYF.

J is TRBJ2-7 and V is TRBV5-6; 8 bases match TRBD2. CDR3 length equals 17 residues. Germline CDR1 is SGHDT and CDR2 is YYEEEE. J gave up 2 bases and V 4 bases, and 14 bases lay outside the gene matches. The CDR3 nucleotides read TGTGCCAGCAGCCCCGCCCTCCTAGCGGGTGTCACCTACGAGCAGTACTTC. This encodes CASSPALLAGVTYEQYF.

This chain uses TRBV5-6 with TRBJ1-6, with D possibly being TRBD1 (6 bases). The V end was cut by 1 base, the J end by 9 bases, with 17 bases between. The CDR3 is made up of 16 amino acids. CDR1 and CDR2 (germline): SGHDT, YYEEEE. CDR3 sequence: CASSLLGQPGGSPLHF. The DNA for the CDR3 is TGTGCCAGCAGCTTGCTCGGACAGCCCGGCGGTTCACCCCTCCACTTT.

V gene TRBV16 combines with J gene TRBJ2-2; 10 positions match TRBD1. The ends lost 3 bases at V and 6 bases at J; junction bases unmatched: 4. The CDR3 consists of 15 residues. CDR1 is KGHSY, CDR2 FQNENV, per germline. CDR3 in DNA: TGTGCCAGCAGCCAGCGACAGGGGGCAGCCGGGGAGCTGTTTTTT. Translating it yields CASSQRQGAAGELFF.

This rearrangement joins TRBV19 to TRBJ2-7; the D gene is possibly TRBD2 (5 bases). This CDR3 region has 15 residues. V lost 6 bases and J lost 2, with 17 bases in between. From germline, CDR1 is LNHDA and CDR2 SQIVND (reference sequence). This CDR3 is CASSLGGQTTYEQYF. CDR3 nucleotide sequence: TGTGCCAGTAGCCTAGGCGGGCAGACCACCTACGAGCAGTACTTC.

The chain joins TRBV5-1 to TRBJ2-6, with unresolved D. There are 15 residues in the CDR3. The V end was cut by 4 bases, the J end by 1 base, with 9 bases between. Looked up from germline, CDR1 is SGHRS and CDR2 is YFSETQ. DNA of the CDR3: TGCGCCAGCAGCGTACAGAGTTCTGGGGCCAACGTCCTGACTTTC. Its translation: CASSVQSSGANVLTF.

The chain is built from TRBV5-1 and TRBJ1-5; D is undetermined. The ends were cut back, 0 bases at V and 3 bases at J, with 7 bases in the middle. The CDR3 covers 14 residues. Germline V gene lookup returns CDR1 SGHRS and CDR2 YFSETQ. The CDR3 loop is CASSLGDNNQPQHF. The CDR3, as DNA: TGCGCCAGCAGCTTGGGAGATAACAATCAGCCCCAGCATTTT.

This chain's CDR3 is CASSDPRTSGSRDNYEQYF. Here the CDR3 DNA reads TGCGCCAGCAGTGACCCAAGGACTAGCGGGAGTAGAGATAACTACGAGCAGTACTTC. The chain uses TRBV10-1 and TRBJ2-7; 13 bases are a match to TRBD2. Germline V gives CDR1 WNHNN, CDR2 SYGVQD (reference sequence). The CDR3 has 19 residues. The V and J ends lost 3 bases and 3 bases, in that order; junction bases with no gene match: 14.

The CDR3 spells CASSPGTSGRILETQYF. The CDR3 DNA follows: TGTGCCAGCAGCCCCGGGACTAGCGGAAGGATCTTAGAGACCCAGTACTTC. J is TRBJ2-5 and V is TRBV5-4; 11 nucleotides agree with TRBD2. Germline CDR1 SGHNT, CDR2 YYREEE (reference sequence). V was pared by 4 bases and J by 4 bases, with 12 bases of the junction left unmatched. The CDR3 has 17 residues.

The chain joins TRBV7-9 to TRBJ1-3, with D unresolved. Germline V lookup: CDR1 SEHNR, CDR2 FQNEAQ (reference sequence). The V gene lost 3 bases and the J gene lost 4 bases, with 10 bases spanning the gap. This CDR3 comprises 14 residues. In nucleotides, the CDR3 is TGTGCCAGCAGCTTTAGTGAGAGGGGAAACACCATATATTTT. Its protein is CASSFSERGNTIYF.

The genes are TRBV7-8 and TRBJ1-2, with TRBD1 as a possible D gene (5 bases). Germline CDR1 SGHVS, CDR2 FQNEAQ. Trimming stripped 2 bases from V and 7 bases from J, with 11 bases between. The CDR3 length is 13 residues. The chain's CDR3 is CASSLSPGRGYTF. CDR3 coding DNA: TGTGCCAGCAGCTTATCCCCGGGGCGTGGCTACACCTTC.

This rearrangement joins TRBV27 to TRBJ1-4; D may be TRBD1 (6 bases). V shed 7 bases and J shed 7 bases, with 16 bases lying between them. The CDR3 consists of 14 residues. CDR1 and CDR2 (germline): MNHEY, SMNVEV (reference sequence). The CDR3: CASTWGGGGEKLFF. CDR3 sequence (DNA): TGTGCCAGCACCTGGGGGGGAGGGGGTGAAAAACTGTTTTTT.

The chain joins TRBV6-1 to TRBJ2-5, with TRBD1 matching over 7 bases. Germline V gives CDR1 MNHNS, CDR2 SASEGT. The CDR3 extends over 15 amino acids. Trimming took 1 base from V and 2 from J; bases not matched to a gene: 4. The CDR3: CASSEDRGRQETQYF. The DNA for the CDR3 is TGTGCCAGCAGTGAAGACAGGGGTAGGCAAGAGACCCAGTACTTC.

In regard to this clone: This CDR3 is also generated by other DNA sequences in the sample. This rearrangement joins TRBV28 to TRBJ2-7, with no clear D. The CDR3 spans 12 residues. Deletions cut 0 bases from V and 6 bases from J, with 6 bases between. Looked up from germline, CDR1 is MDHEN and CDR2 is SYDVKM. This CDR3 reads CASSLWGGEQYF. The DNA of the CDR3 is TGTGCCAGCAGTTTATGGGGCGGCGAGCAGTACTTC.

V is TRBV5-1 and J is TRBJ1-1; tentative D call: TRBD1 (5 bases). CDR1 is SGHRS and CDR2 is YFSETQ in the germline V gene. The CDR3 length is 14 residues. Trimming removed 0 bases at V and 1 base at J, with 7 bases between. CDR3 region: CASSLATGNTEAFF. The CDR3 nucleotides are TGCGCCAGCAGCTTGGCCACAGGGAACACTGAAGCTTTCTTT.

V is TRBV7-9 and J is TRBJ1-2, with a weak D call TRBD1 (5 bases). Germline V gene data show CDR1 as SEHNR and CDR2 as FQNEAQ (reference sequence). V gave up 4 bases and J gave up 5 bases, with 11 bases separating them. The CDR3 runs to 13 residues. In DNA form, the CDR3 reads TGTGCCAGCAGCTACCGGGACGGATATGGCTACACCTTC. Protein sequence: CASSYRDGYGYTF.

The chain recombines TRBV28 with TRBJ1-3; 7 bases map to TRBD1. CDR3 length: 16 amino acids. Germline V gene sequence: CDR1 MDHEN, CDR2 SYDVKM. The ends lost 5 bases at V and 0 bases at J; junction bases unmatched: 7. CDR3 protein: CASSEGTASSGNTIYF. In DNA, the CDR3 is TGTGCCAGCAGTGAAGGGACAGCAAGCTCTGGAAACACCATATATTTT.

V is TRBV13 and J is TRBJ1-2, with 7 positions matching TRBD1. Per the germline V gene, CDR1 is PRHDT and CDR2 is FYEKMQ (reference sequence). The CDR3 is 16 residues long. Trimming took 2 bases from V and 3 from J; bases not matched to a gene: 9. The CDR3 is CASSLNPGQRHYGYTF. In DNA, the CDR3 is TGTGCCAGCAGCTTAAACCCGGGACAGAGACACTATGGCTACACCTTC.

This chain uses TRBV7-9 with TRBJ1-5, with D possibly being TRBD1 (5 bases). The germline CDR1 and CDR2 sequences are SEHNR and FQNEAQ (reference sequence). The CDR3 length is 14 residues. Trimming cost V 5 bases and J 4 bases, with 12 bases left between them. CDR3 DNA sequence: TGTGCCAGCAGCCACAGTGGGGGGAATCAGCCCCAGCATTTT. Translated: CASSHSGGNQPQHF.

The chain carries TRBV13 and TRBJ1-3; TRBD1 might be the D (5 bases). V was shortened by 0 bases and J by 13 bases, with 13 bases between the two germline ends. The germline CDR1 and CDR2 sequences are PRHDT and FYEKMQ (reference sequence). The CDR3 runs 13 residues. CDR3 in amino acids: CASSLGPQVTIYF. The DNA for the CDR3 is TGTGCCAGCAGCTTAGGCCCACAGGTCACGATATATTTT.

The CDR3 nucleotides read TGCGCCAGCAGCCAAGATCCGCCGGGCACCCTGAACACCGGGGAGCTGTTTTTT. Protein product: CASSQDPPGTLNTGELFF. The J gene is TRBJ2-2, the V gene TRBV4-1; D is undetermined. V lost 0 bases and J 1 base, leaving 15 bases between the germline ends. Per germline, CDR1 MGHRA and CDR2 YSYEKL. CDR3 length: 18 amino acids.

This clone was counted once. V usage is TRBV25-1 and J usage is TRBJ1-5; 9 bases align to TRBD1. This CDR3 is built from 14 residues. With 6 bases clipped from V and 2 bases from J, the junction kept 2 bases outside the gene matches. CDR1 and CDR2 from the germline V gene are MGHDK and SYGVNS. CDR3 region: CASRGQGGNQPQHF. The CDR3 nucleotides read TGTGCCAGCAGGGGACAGGGTGGCAATCAGCCCCAGCATTTT.

The CDR3 DNA sequence: TGTGCCAGCAGCCAAGCAACTTTCTCTAGGGGTACGATGCAGTATTTT. Protein sequence: CASSQATFSRGTMQYF. The V gene is TRBV4-2, the J gene TRBJ2-3; D may be TRBD1 (5 bases). V was trimmed by 1 base and J by 11 bases, leaving 22 bases between them. CDR1 is LGHNA and CDR2 is YNFKEQ in the germline V gene. The CDR3 length is 16 residues.